The 27 T cell receptor beta chains reported below all come from one sample, sequenced in a study of somatic mutations in cytotoxic T cells in rheumatoid arthritis. Repertoires were generated with immunoSEQ multiplex PCR, while TCRdb's copy carries only in-frame clones and drops some. The sample has approximately 13,000 clones; 70% to 80% are singletons. Sequenced: CD8+ T cells sorted from blood. The receptor source for this set is a woman in her thirties or forties in good health.

This clone was detected a few times. The chain recombines TRBV6-6 with TRBJ1-4; 8 positions agree with TRBD1. This CDR3 has 15 amino acids. Germline trimming cut 5 bases from V and 7 bases from J; bases unmatched to any gene: 9. CDR1 is MNHNY and CDR2 is SVGAGI in the germline V gene (reference sequence). This CDR3 reads CASSPFRGLGEKLFF. CDR3 in DNA: TGTGCCAGCAGTCCATTCAGGGGGCTCGGTGAAAAACTGTTTTTT.

The CDR3, as DNA: TGTGCCAGCAGCTTAAGATCCCAGGAAGCTGATGGCTACACCTTC. It specifies CASSLRSQEADGYTF. The gene calls are TRBV7-8 and TRBJ1-2; no reliable D call. Trimming took 2 bases from V and 6 from J, leaving 16 bases between them. This CDR3 has 15 amino acids. Germline V lookup: CDR1 SGHVS, CDR2 FQNEAQ.

V and J are TRBV6-1 and TRBJ2-7; maybe TRBD2 (5 bases). Germline V CDR1 and CDR2: MNHNS, SASEGT. V was trimmed by 6 bases and J by 3 bases, leaving 9 bases between them. The CDR3 is made up of 12 amino acids. The CDR3 nucleotides read TGTGCCAGCAGCCACGGGGTCTACGAGCAGTACGTC. As protein: CASSHGVYEQYV.

As to this clone: One end of the junction fails to match germline, which may point to a read error. The chain combines TRBV27 with TRBJ1-5, with D unclear. The CDR3 spans 14 residues. Germline V CDR1 and CDR2: MNHEY, SMNVEV (reference sequence). The CDR3 coding sequence is TGTGCCAGCAGTTTTGACCCCAGCACTCAGCCCCAGCATTTT. Translated: CASSFDPSTQPQHF.

The chain joins TRBV4-2 to TRBJ2-2; 8 bases line up with TRBD2. CDR1 is LGHNA, CDR2 YNFKEQ, per germline. The V and J ends lost 2 bases and 5 bases, in that order; junction bases with no gene match: 13. The CDR3 is 18 amino acids. The CDR3 region is CASSQSRSGRDLTGELFF. In DNA form, the CDR3 reads TGTGCCAGCAGCCAATCTCGGAGCGGGAGAGACCTTACCGGGGAGCTGTTTTTT.

V usage is TRBV7-2 and J usage is TRBJ1-1; TRBD1 might be the D (5 bases). This CDR3 region has 13 residues. The ends were cut back, 2 bases at V and 4 bases at J, with 8 bases in the middle. Germline V lookup: CDR1 SGHTA, CDR2 FQGNSA. The CDR3 sequence: CASSLQGITEAFF. The CDR3, as DNA: TGTGCCAGCAGCTTACAGGGAATCACTGAAGCTTTCTTT.

The chain employs TRBV29-1 and TRBJ1-2; 11 bases agree with TRBD1. Losses at the gene ends were 5 bases for V and 4 bases for J; bases not matched to a gene: 15. Germline CDR1 is SQVTM and CDR2 is ANQGSEA. The CDR3 spans 17 residues. Here the CDR3 reads CSVRAWDRGSFGYGYTF. Written as DNA, the CDR3 is TGCAGCGTTCGAGCTTGGGACAGGGGGAGTTTTGGCTATGGCTACACCTTC.

The rearrangement uses TRBV5-6 and TRBJ2-1, with 9 positions matching TRBD2. The CDR3 spans 18 residues. J lost 0 bases, V lost 4 bases, and 11 bases had no gene match. Per germline, CDR1 SGHDT and CDR2 YYEEEE. The CDR3 is CASSATLAGAFSYNEQFF. The CDR3, as DNA: TGTGCCAGCAGCGCAACCTTAGCGGGGGCCTTCTCCTACAATGAGCAGTTCTTC. Based on the CDR3 plus reference TRBV5-6 and TRBJ2-1, the full variable domain is DAGVTQSPTHLIKTRGQQVTLRCSPKSGHDTVSWYQQALGQGPQFIFQYYEEEERQRGNFPDRFSGHQFPNYSSELNVNALLLGDSALYLCASSATLAGAFSYNEQFFGPGTRLTVL.

The chain links TRBV5-1 to TRBJ1-1, with D possibly being TRBD1 (6 bases). V was trimmed by 0 bases and J by 6 bases, leaving 15 bases between them. CDR1 is SGHRS and CDR2 is YFSETQ in the germline V gene. The CDR3 loop spans 15 amino acids. The CDR3 nucleotides read TGCGCCAGCAGCTTGGCCCTGGCCGGACAGCCTGAAGCTTTCTTT. Translation gives CASSLALAGQPEAFF.

The chain couples TRBV7-3 to TRBJ1-1; D uncertain. Deletions cut 0 bases from V and 0 bases from J, with 5 bases between. CDR3 length: 14 amino acids. CDR1 SGHTA and CDR2 FQGTGA come from the germline V gene. Here the CDR3 reads CASSLTGMNTEAFF. CDR3 coding DNA: TGTGCCAGCAGCTTAACAGGGATGAACACTGAAGCTTTCTTT.

In nucleotides, the CDR3 is TGCAGCGTCGCGGGACTAGCGGGGTACAATGAGCAGTTCTTC. This translates into CSVAGLAGYNEQFF. The rearrangement links TRBV29-1 to TRBJ2-1; TRBD2 matches 13 bases. Per germline, CDR1 SQVTM and CDR2 ANQGSEA. CDR3 length: 14 amino acids. Unmatched junction bases numbered 3, after V lost 6 bases and J lost 4 bases.

The chain couples TRBV7-9 to TRBJ1-1; perhaps TRBD1 as D (5 bases). CDR3 size: 14 residues. The germline CDR1 and CDR2 sequences are SEHNR and FQNEAQ (reference sequence). Trimming cost V 10 bases and J 0 bases, with 15 bases left between them. CDR3 nucleotides: TGTGCCATCACCCCAAGGGGTATGAACACTGAAGCTTTCTTT. Translating gives CAITPRGMNTEAFF.

This clone has only one observation. The chain uses TRBV7-9 and TRBJ2-1; 9 positions agree with TRBD1. The J segment lost 7 bases and the V segment lost 6 bases, leaving 13 bases of the junction unmatched. CDR1 and CDR2 (germline): SEHNR, FQNEAQ (reference sequence). The CDR3 contains 16 residues. This chain's CDR3 is CASRIRQGEGANEQFF. CDR3 sequence (DNA): TGTGCCAGCAGGATAAGACAGGGGGAAGGTGCGAATGAGCAGTTCTTC. The variable domain in full, completed from reference TRBV7-9 and TRBJ2-1, reads DTGVSQNPRHKITKRGQNVTFRCDPISEHNRLYWYRQTLGQGPEFLTYFQNEAQLEKSRLLSDRFSAERPKGSFSTLEIQRTEQGDSAMYLCASRIRQGEGANEQFFGPGTRLTVL.

The gene calls are TRBV7-9 and TRBJ2-4, with D hard to call. The CDR3 covers 11 residues. Germline V gene data show CDR1 as SEHNR and CDR2 as FQNEAQ (reference sequence). Deletions cut 6 bases from V and 8 bases from J, with 8 bases between. The CDR3 DNA reads as TGTGCCAGCAGGAAAGGGCACATTCAGTACTTC. Translated: CASRKGHIQYF.

This clone was detected only a few times. The rearrangement uses TRBV15 and TRBJ2-7; tentatively, D is TRBD1 (6 bases). The CDR3 extends over 13 amino acids. Trimming shortened V by 1 base and J by 4 bases, and 8 bases separated the two germline ends. The germline V gene has CDR1 LNHNV and CDR2 YYDKDF (reference sequence). CDR3 sequence: CATSRATGYEQYV. The CDR3 coding sequence is TGTGCCACCAGCAGAGCCACAGGGTACGAGCAGTACGTC.

This clone is a singleton in its sample. V gene TRBV9 combines with J gene TRBJ2-1; TRBD2 matches 7 bases. Germline assignment: CDR1 SGDLS and CDR2 YYNGEE. The CDR3 extends over 15 amino acids. V was pared by 4 bases and J by 3 bases, with 7 bases of the junction left unmatched. The CDR3 spells CASSRAGIGYNEQFF. The CDR3 DNA is TGTGCCAGCAGCCGAGCGGGAATAGGCTACAATGAGCAGTTCTTC.

This chain connects TRBV5-4 to TRBJ2-3; TRBD2 matches 11 bases. This CDR3 is 16 amino acids long. The V gene's germline CDR1 is SGHNT and CDR2 YYREEE (reference sequence). The V and J ends lost 1 base and 4 bases, in that order; junction bases with no gene match: 5. The CDR3 reads CASSLTSGSRADTQYF. CDR3 DNA sequence: TGTGCCAGCAGCTTGACTAGCGGGAGTCGGGCAGATACGCAGTATTTT.

This chain connects TRBV10-3 to TRBJ1-2; D may be TRBD1 (5 bases). Trimming stripped 0 bases from V and 3 bases from J, with 11 bases between. This CDR3 contains 15 residues. Germline loops: CDR1 ENHRY, CDR2 SYGVKD. CDR3 protein: CAISESQTVDYGYTF. The DNA for the CDR3 is TGTGCCATCAGTGAGTCCCAGACAGTGGACTATGGCTACACCTTC.

V usage is TRBV6-1 and J usage is TRBJ1-1, with D uncertain. The germline V gene has CDR1 MNHNS and CDR2 SASEGT. This CDR3 is 11 amino acids long. The V end lost 7 bases, the J end lost 3 bases, and 6 bases lay between the germline ends. The DNA for the CDR3 is TGTGCCAGCAATATCGACACTGAAGCTTTCTTT. Protein product: CASNIDTEAFF.

V usage is TRBV28 and J usage is TRBJ2-7, with 7 bases fitting TRBD1. The germline V gene encodes CDR1 MDHEN and CDR2 SYDVKM. V shed 4 bases, J shed 1 base, and the junction held 4 bases outside the gene matches. The CDR3 runs to 14 residues. Here the CDR3 reads CASSSQGQSYEQYF. The CDR3 region has the DNA TGTGCCAGCAGTTCTCAGGGACAGTCCTACGAGCAGTACTTC. Combining the CDR3 with reference TRBV28 and TRBJ2-7 gives the whole variable domain DVKVTQSSRYLVKRTGEKVFLECVQDMDHENMFWYRQDPGLGLRLIYFSYDVKMKEKGDIPEGYSVSREKKERFSLILESASTNQTSMYLCASSSQGQSYEQYFGPGTRLTVT.

The chain is built from TRBV9 and TRBJ2-3; no clear D gene. Germline CDR1 SGDLS, CDR2 YYNGEE. The V gene lost 3 bases and the J gene lost 5 bases, with 10 bases spanning the gap. The CDR3 runs to 13 residues. The CDR3, as DNA: TGTGCCAGCAGCGAGACGGCCCGAGATACGCAGTATTTT. It yields the protein CASSETARDTQYF.

The J gene is TRBJ2-2, the V gene TRBV6-6, with D maybe TRBD2 (7 bases). V was clipped by 3 bases and J by 4 bases, with 15 bases between them. The germline V gene has CDR1 MNHNY and CDR2 SVGAGI (reference sequence). This CDR3 has 16 residues. The chain's CDR3 is CASSYGGGRATGELFF. The CDR3 nucleotides are TGTGCCAGCAGTTATGGGGGGGGGCGGGCCACCGGGGAGCTGTTTTTT.

V is TRBV11-2 and J is TRBJ2-1; D may match TRBD1 or TRBD2 (5 bases each). CDR1 is SGHAT and CDR2 is FQNNGV in the germline V gene. The CDR3 has 12 amino acids. V lost 1 base and J 12 bases, leaving 10 bases between the germline ends. The CDR3 loop is CASSLGGGAQFF. The CDR3, as DNA: TGTGCCAGCAGCTTAGGTGGGGGTGCGCAGTTCTTC.

This chain connects TRBV6-1 to TRBJ1-1, with D perhaps matching TRBD1 (5 bases). V was shortened by 6 bases and J by 4 bases, with 18 bases between the two germline ends. CDR3 length: 15 residues. CDR1 and CDR2 (germline): MNHNS, SASEGT. The chain's CDR3 is CASRFFPPGPTEAFF. CDR3 in DNA: TGTGCCAGCAGGTTCTTTCCACCGGGACCCACTGAAGCTTTCTTT.

The chain joins TRBV7-2 to TRBJ2-1, with a weak D call TRBD2 (5 bases). V gave up 1 base and J gave up 0 bases, with 10 bases separating them. CDR1 is SGHTA and CDR2 is FQGNSA in the germline V gene. CDR3 size: 16 residues. The CDR3 DNA reads TGTGCCAGCAGCTTAGAGCGGCTGAGCTCCTACAATGAGCAGTTCTTC. Translation: CASSLERLSSYNEQFF. Full variable domain (remainder filled in from reference TRBV7-2 and TRBJ2-1): GAGVSQSPSNKVTEKGKDVELRCDPISGHTALYWYRQSLGQGLEFLIYFQGNSAPDKSGLPSDRFSAERTGGSVSTLTIQRTQQEDSAVYLCASSLERLSSYNEQFFGPGTRLTVL.

This chain links TRBV4-1 with TRBJ1-1; tentatively, D is TRBD1 (6 bases). CDR3 length: 15 residues. Trimming left V 1 base short and J 4 bases short, with 13 bases between. The V gene's germline CDR1 is MGHRA and CDR2 YSYEKL. Here the CDR3 reads CASSQGGALGTEAFF. In DNA, the CDR3 is TGCGCCAGCAGCCAAGGGGGGGCCCTGGGCACTGAAGCTTTCTTT.

Sample share makes this clone large. This chain links TRBV6-1 with TRBJ1-1; D unclear. Germline V lookup: CDR1 MNHNS, CDR2 SASEGT. V shed 2 bases and J shed 6 bases, with 16 bases lying between them. This CDR3 contains 15 residues. In DNA form, the CDR3 reads TGTGCCAGCAGTGAAATGGTCGGGGAGGCCCCTGAAGCTTTCTTT. It encodes CASSEMVGEAPEAFF.